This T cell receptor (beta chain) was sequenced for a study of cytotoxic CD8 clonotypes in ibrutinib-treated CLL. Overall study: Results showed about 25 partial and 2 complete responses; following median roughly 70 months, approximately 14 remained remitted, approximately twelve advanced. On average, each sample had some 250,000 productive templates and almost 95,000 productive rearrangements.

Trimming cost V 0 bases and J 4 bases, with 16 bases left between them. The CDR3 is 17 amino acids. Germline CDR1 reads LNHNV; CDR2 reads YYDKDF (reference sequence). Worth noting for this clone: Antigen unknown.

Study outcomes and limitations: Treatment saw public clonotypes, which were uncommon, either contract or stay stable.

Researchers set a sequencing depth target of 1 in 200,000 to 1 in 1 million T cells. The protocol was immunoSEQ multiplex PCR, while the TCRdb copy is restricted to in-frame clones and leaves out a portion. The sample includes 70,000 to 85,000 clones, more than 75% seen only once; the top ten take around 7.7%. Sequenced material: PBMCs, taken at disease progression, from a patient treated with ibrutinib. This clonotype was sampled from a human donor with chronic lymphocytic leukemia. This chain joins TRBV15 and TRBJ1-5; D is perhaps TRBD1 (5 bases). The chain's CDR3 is CATSRDGWGRANQPQHF. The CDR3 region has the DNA TGTGCCACCAGCAGAGATGGATGGGGCAGGGCTAATCAGCCCCAGCATTTT.